The clone carrying this T cell receptor beta chain turned up a few times. The data belong to a study of shared clonotypes between healthy human individuals. Per the germline V gene, CDR1 is MNHNS and CDR2 is SASEGT. The CDR3 is 12 residues long. The V and J ends lost 5 bases and 3 bases respectively, with 8 bases between them. TCRdb keeps only in-frame clones here, not all; method: immunoSEQ multiplex PCR. The sample has about 2.1 million clones, 85% to 95% seen once. The naive CD8 subset, CD45RO-negative cells positively selected for CCR7, excluded terminally differentiated effector memory CD45RA+ cells.

What was sequenced was naive CD8+ T cells from PBMCs. The chain links TRBV6-1 to TRBJ2-7; D is ambiguous. The sequence derives from a man aged 18 to 30 in good health. Some clones in this sample may be carry-over from other donors' samples. CDR3 coding DNA: TGTGCCAGCAGTACCAGAAACTACGAGCAGTACTTC. Its translation is CASSTRNYEQYF.